The clone carrying this TCR beta chain came up a few times. Its antigen is as yet unknown. A read error is possible here, since a much larger clone lies one base away. Without any cell sorting, about 20-31 mg of bulk tissue yielded co-extracted RNA and DNA. The source of the sample is a study of tumor-infiltrating lymphocytes in primary liver carcinoma. The study, taken as a whole, reports: The difference in top-250-clone fraction between tumors and blood was significant, favoring tumors (p = 0.039). Top clones occupying all five tumor regions numbered only about 7-25%.

After removal of 3 bases from V and 8 bases from J, the junction contained 7 bases not matched to a gene. The CDR3 extends over 14 amino acids. Germline V gene sequence: CDR1 SGHRS, CDR2 YFSETQ. Using a constant-region primer together with ProtoScript II reverse transcriptase, TCR beta cDNA was made from around 500 ng of total RNA. Slightly modified ARM-PCR with three nested multiplex PCR rounds yielded TCR beta libraries. A C-beta reverse primer was combined with TRBV1-TRBV30 forward primers in the first two PCR rounds, and each round had approximately 10 cycles. TCRdb recomputed calls from the multiplex PCR reads with MiXCR, one row per CDR3 protein. In the table there are tens of thousands of distinct CDR3 sequences, about three quarters of which are singletons.

V usage is TRBV5-1 and J usage is TRBJ2-1, with 8 bases identical to TRBD2. The sequencing input was liver tumor tissue from sampling region 4. Documented subset: tumor region T4, right-lateral pole. The TCR originated in a man aged 35-49 years with primary liver carcinoma and hepatitis B virus infection. CDR3 nucleotide sequence: TGCGCCAGCAGCTCTGTCGGGAGGGCCGATGAGCAGTTCTTC. This gives the protein CASSSVGRADEQFF.